The entry below describes one T cell receptor beta chain. No antigen is known for it. The J segment lost 5 bases and the V segment lost 1 base, leaving 7 bases of the junction unmatched. CDR3 length equals 16 residues. Germline CDR1 and CDR2: MNHNS and SASEGT. The donors were in the roughly 110-subject validation cohort; that cohort was separate from the approximately 670-subject first cohort. The protocol was immunoSEQ multiplex PCR, while the TCRdb copy is restricted to in-frame clones and leaves out a portion. The profile covers some 110,000 clones, with about 84% appearing a single time and about 5.3% taken by the ten largest. This record comes from a study of cytomegalovirus exposure and HLA in healthy donors. General study results and limits: The study recorded 160 or so TCR beta chains that were cytomegalovirus-associated. Reports credit the classifier with highly specific, highly sensitive diagnosis of cytomegalovirus status.

This TCR was sampled from a man aged 18 to 30 in good health and CMV-seronegative. Sequencing input: PBMCs. This chain links TRBV6-1 with TRBJ2-3; 9 nucleotides match TRBD2. DNA of the CDR3: TGTGCCAGCAGTGAAGGGAGACTAGCGGAATTAGATACGCAGTATTTT. Translating it yields CASSEGRLAELDTQYF.